Below are 3 T cell receptor beta chains sequenced from a single sample in a study of response to subunit inactivated influenza vaccine. TCRdb reprocessed the RT-PCR reads with MiXCR, giving one entry per CDR3 protein. The sample includes about 780,000 distinct CDR3 sequences, approximately 17% seen only once; the top ten take roughly 10%. Sequenced material: PBMCs from blood, taken 5 days after vaccination. Receptor source: a man aged 45-65 years who received an inactivated influenza vaccine.

This clonotype was counted between two and nine times. The J gene is TRBJ2-7, the V gene TRBV7-8; the D call may be TRBD1 or TRBD2 (6 bases each). V shed 2 bases and J shed 7 bases, with 18 bases lying between them. From germline, CDR1 is SGHVS and CDR2 FQNEAQ. This CDR3 contains 15 residues. The CDR3 loop reads CASSLIVSGAGEQYF. The CDR3, as DNA: TGTGCCAGCAGCTTAATAGTGTCGGGGGCTGGGGAGCAGTACTTC.

V is TRBV6-5 and J is TRBJ2-2; TRBD2 matches 7 bases. Germline V gene lookup returns CDR1 MNHEY and CDR2 SVGAGI. The CDR3 has 17 amino acids. The ends lost 2 bases at V and 6 bases at J; junction bases unmatched: 12. CDR3 sequence reads: CASSYGGVPAYAGELFF. CDR3 in DNA: TGTGCCAGCAGTTACGGGGGGGTCCCGGCGTACGCCGGGGAGCTGTTTTTT.

The chain links TRBV27 to TRBJ1-5, with 7 bases that match TRBD1. Losses at the gene ends were 4 bases for V and 0 bases for J; bases not matched to a gene: 6. This CDR3 comprises 16 residues. Germline loops: CDR1 MNHEY, CDR2 SMNVEV (reference sequence). The CDR3 DNA sequence: TGTGCCAGCAGTTATACAGGGGCCTATAGCAATCAGCCCCAGCATTTT. Translating it yields CASSYTGAYSNQPQHF.